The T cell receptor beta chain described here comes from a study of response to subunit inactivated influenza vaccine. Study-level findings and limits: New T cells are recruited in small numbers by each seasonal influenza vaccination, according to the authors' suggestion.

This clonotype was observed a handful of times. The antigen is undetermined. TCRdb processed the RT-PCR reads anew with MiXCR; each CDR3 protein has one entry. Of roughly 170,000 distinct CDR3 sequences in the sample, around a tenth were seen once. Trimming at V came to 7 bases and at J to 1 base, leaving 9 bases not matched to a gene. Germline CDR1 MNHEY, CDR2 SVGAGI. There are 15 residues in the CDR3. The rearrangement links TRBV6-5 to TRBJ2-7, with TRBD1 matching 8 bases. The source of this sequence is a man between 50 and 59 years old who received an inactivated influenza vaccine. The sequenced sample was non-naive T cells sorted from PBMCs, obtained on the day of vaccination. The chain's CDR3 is CASTTRGDRSYEQYF. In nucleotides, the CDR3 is TGTGCCAGCACCACTCGAGGGGACAGGTCCTACGAGCAGTACTTC.